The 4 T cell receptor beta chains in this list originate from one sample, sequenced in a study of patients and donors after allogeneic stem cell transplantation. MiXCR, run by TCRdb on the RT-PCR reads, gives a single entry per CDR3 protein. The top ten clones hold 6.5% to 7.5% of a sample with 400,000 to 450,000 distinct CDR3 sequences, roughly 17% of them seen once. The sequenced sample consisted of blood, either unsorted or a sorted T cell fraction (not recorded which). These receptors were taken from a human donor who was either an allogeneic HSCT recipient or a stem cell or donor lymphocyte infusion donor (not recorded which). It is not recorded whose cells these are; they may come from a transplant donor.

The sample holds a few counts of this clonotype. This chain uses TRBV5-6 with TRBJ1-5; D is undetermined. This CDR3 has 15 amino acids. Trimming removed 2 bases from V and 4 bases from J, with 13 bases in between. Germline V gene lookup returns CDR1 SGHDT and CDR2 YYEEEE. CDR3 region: CASSFGYRRNQPQHF. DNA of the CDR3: TGTGCCAGCAGCTTCGGTTATAGACGAAATCAGCCCCAGCATTTT. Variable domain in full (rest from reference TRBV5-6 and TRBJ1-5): DAGVTQSPTHLIKTRGQQVTLRCSPKSGHDTVSWYQQALGQGPQFIFQYYEEEERQRGNFPDRFSGHQFPNYSSELNVNALLLGDSALYLCASSFGYRRNQPQHFGDGTRLSIL.

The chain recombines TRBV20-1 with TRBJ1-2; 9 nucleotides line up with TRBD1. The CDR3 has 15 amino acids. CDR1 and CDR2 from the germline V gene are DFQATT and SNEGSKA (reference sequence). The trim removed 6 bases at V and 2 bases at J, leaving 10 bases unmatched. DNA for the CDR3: TGCAGTGCGGAAACCGGGACAGGGCGGAACTATGGCTACACCTTC. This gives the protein CSAETGTGRNYGYTF.

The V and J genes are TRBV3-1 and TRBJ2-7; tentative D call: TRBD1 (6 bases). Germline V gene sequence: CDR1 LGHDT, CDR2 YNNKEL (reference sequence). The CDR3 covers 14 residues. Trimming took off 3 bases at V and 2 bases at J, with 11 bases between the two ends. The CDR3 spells CASSQRDITYEQYF. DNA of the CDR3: TGTGCCAGCAGCCAGAGGGACATCACCTACGAGCAGTACTTC.

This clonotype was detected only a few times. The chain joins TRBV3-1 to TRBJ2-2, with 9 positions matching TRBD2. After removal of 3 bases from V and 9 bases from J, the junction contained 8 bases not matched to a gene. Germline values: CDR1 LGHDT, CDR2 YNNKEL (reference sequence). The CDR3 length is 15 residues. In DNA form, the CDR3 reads TGTGCCAGCAGCCACGGTAGCGGGAGCGGCCGGGAGCTGTTTTTT. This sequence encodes CASSHGSGSGRELFF.